These 3 T cell receptor beta chains came from one sample sequenced in a study of T cell repertoires in cytomegalovirus infection. TCRdb passed the reads through MiXCR, listing each CDR3 protein once. This sample has about 440,000 distinct CDR3 sequences; approximately 30% occur once, and the top ten carry roughly 13%. The sequenced sample was PBMCs. These receptors all stem from a human donor in good health (CMV status not recorded). Some clones in this sample may be carry-over from other donors' samples.

This clonotype was detected ten times or more. The rearrangement uses TRBV12-3 or TRBV12-4 and TRBJ1-4; D remains ambiguous. V was pared by 3 bases and J by 1 base, with 9 bases between. The CDR3 is made up of 15 amino acids. CDR3 nucleotide sequence: TGTGCCAGCAGTTTTGAGGGAAGAACTAATGAAAAACTGTTTTTT. Translating gives CASSFEGRTNEKLFF.

The V gene is TRBV15, the J gene TRBJ2-6; TRBD2 aligns across 11 bases. The J segment lost 0 bases and the V segment lost 0 bases, leaving 10 bases of the junction unmatched. Germline CDR1 reads LNHNV; CDR2 reads YYDKDF (reference sequence). CDR3 length: 21 amino acids. CDR3 sequence: CATSRDLTSGGVDSGANVLTF. The CDR3 DNA reads as TGTGCCACCAGCAGAGATCTCACTAGCGGGGGTGTGGACTCTGGGGCCAACGTCCTGACTTTC.

Concerning this clonotype itself: An end of the junction does not agree with germline; a read error may underlie this. V is TRBV19 and J is TRBJ2-3; TRBD2 aligns across 9 bases. Per the germline V gene, CDR1 is LNHDA and CDR2 is SQIVND (reference sequence). The CDR3 totals 14 residues. In DNA, the CDR3 is TGTGCCATTAGTCCGGGACTAGCCGCAGATACGCAGTATTTT. Its protein is CAISPGLAADTQYF.